This TCR beta chain appears in the sequencing data of a study of blood T cell repertoires in COVID-19 (TCRdb year 2020). Some background on the complete study: Collaborator samples came from the United States, Italy and Spain and covered acute and convalescent phases of COVID-19. The repertoires were made available in a free public database intended to serve as a resource for research on the immune response to SARS-CoV-2. The prospective study material was composed of cDNA or gDNA derived from T cells, B-cell-depleted T cells, or PBMCs. Deeply sampled blood TCRbeta repertoires from subjects exposed to, actively infected with, or recovered from COVID-19 were included in the dataset. Where available, HLA class I and class II types were obtained from metadata supplied by the sample provider rather than from assay-based typing. The samples were drawn from the first 160 participants of the ongoing ImmuneRACE study and from 950 to 1,500 subjects provided by 6 global collaborators. A de-identified subject ID, COVID-19 status, age in years and sex were almost always included in the sample metadata.

Findings and caveats that apply to the study as a whole: How much clinical and demographic metadata was included differed by source and by participant, and the metadata was provided uncurated.

TCRbeta CDR3 regions were amplified from genomic DNA using the immunoSEQ Assay, a bias-controlled multiplex PCR. Turning to the authors' computational methods: Within the assay, amplification of reference gene primers was used to estimate how many nucleated cells each sample contained. Sequence reads were collapsed and filtered to measure the absolute abundance of every unique TCRbeta CDR3 rearrangement. For each sample, productive Simpson clonality was calculated as the square root of Simpson's diversity index over productive rearrangements. This is the immuneACCESS table as TCRdb keeps it, with only in-frame sequences that have V and J called. A part of the clones is gone; compared with another copy, unresolved V genes explain less than half, and the rest is unexplained. For V, J and clone size, that table is used; D and trimming come from the DNA. The sample table contains 150,000 to 200,000 clones; only one count was recorded for nearly 85% of them. The ten largest clones take up roughly 5.1% of the sample.

This clone has only a few counts. Its antigen target is currently unknown. Nothing much larger sits one base from this clone, and base qualities are not available. Whole blood was collected in K2EDTA tubes by collaborating institutions according to the institutions' own protocols. For TCRbeta analysis, collaborator samples were shipped as frozen whole blood, as isolated PBMCs, or as DNA extracted from either sample type. The TCR originated in a young woman with acute or convalescent COVID-19. The sample taken for sequencing was peripheral blood.

The nucleotide sequence is TGTGCCAGCAGCAAAGATGGGACTAGCGGGGTGAAGCAGTACTTC. It encodes CASSKDGTSGVKQYF. This sequence uses TRBV7-9 and TRBJ2-7, and 13 junctional nucleotides match TRBD2. The CDR3 holds 15 amino acids from the cysteine to the phenylalanine. The only DNA kept is the CDR3, 45 bases in frame from the first base. V ends up 5 bases short and J 8 bases short, with an unmatched junction base count of 9. The CDR1 and CDR2 encoded by the germline V gene (reference sequence) are SEHNR and FQNEAQ.